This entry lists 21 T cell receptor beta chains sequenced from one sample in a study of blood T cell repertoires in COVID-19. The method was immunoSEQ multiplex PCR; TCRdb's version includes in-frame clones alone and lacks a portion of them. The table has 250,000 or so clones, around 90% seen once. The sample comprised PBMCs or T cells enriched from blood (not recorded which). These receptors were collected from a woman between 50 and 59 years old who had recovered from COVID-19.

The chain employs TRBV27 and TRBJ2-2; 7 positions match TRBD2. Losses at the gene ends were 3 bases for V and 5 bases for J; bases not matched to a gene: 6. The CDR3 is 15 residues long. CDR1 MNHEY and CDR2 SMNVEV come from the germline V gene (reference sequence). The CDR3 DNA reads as TGTGCCAGCAGTTTGATGGGGGGGTTGACCGGGGAGCTGTTTTTT. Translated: CASSLMGGLTGELFF.

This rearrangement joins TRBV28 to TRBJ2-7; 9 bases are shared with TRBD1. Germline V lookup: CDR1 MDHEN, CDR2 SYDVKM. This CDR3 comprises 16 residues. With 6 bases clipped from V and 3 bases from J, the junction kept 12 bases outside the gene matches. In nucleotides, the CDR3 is TGTGCCAGCAGCCGAATGAGGGACAGGGAGATCTACGAGCAGTACTTC. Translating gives CASSRMRDREIYEQYF.

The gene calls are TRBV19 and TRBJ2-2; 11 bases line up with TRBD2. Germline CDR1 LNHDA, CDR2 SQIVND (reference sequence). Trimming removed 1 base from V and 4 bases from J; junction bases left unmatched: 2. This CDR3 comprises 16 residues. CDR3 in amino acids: CASSIATSGVTGELFF. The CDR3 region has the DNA TGTGCCAGTAGTATAGCGACTAGCGGGGTCACCGGGGAGCTGTTTTTT.

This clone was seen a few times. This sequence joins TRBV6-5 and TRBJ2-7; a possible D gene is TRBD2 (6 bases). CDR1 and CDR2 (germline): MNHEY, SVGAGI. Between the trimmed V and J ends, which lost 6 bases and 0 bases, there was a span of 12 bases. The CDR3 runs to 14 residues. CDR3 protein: CASRTTSNSYEQYF. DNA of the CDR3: TGTGCCAGCAGAACGACTAGTAACTCCTACGAGCAGTACTTC.

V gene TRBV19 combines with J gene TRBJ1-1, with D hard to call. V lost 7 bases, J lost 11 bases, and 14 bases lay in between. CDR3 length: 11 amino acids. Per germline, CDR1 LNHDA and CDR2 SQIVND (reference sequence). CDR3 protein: CASTGSSGAFF. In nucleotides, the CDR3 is TGTGCCAGTACCGGCAGTTCGGGGGCTTTCTTT.

CDR3 sequence reads: CASSSRGGARQPQHF. DNA of the CDR3: TGTGCCAGCAGCTCAAGGGGGGGGGCTCGGCAGCCCCAGCATTTT. J is TRBJ1-5 and V is TRBV7-3; a weak D match, TRBD1 (6 bases). The CDR3 is 15 amino acids. CDR1 is SGHTA, CDR2 FQGTGA, per germline. The V end lost 4 bases, the J end lost 7 bases, and 17 bases lay between the germline ends.

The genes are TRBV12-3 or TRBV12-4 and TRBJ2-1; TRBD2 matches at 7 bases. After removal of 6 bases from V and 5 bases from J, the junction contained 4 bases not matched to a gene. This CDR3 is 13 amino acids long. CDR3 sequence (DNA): TGTGCCAGCAGCCTAGCGGAGCACAATGAGCAGTTCTTC. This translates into CASSLAEHNEQFF.

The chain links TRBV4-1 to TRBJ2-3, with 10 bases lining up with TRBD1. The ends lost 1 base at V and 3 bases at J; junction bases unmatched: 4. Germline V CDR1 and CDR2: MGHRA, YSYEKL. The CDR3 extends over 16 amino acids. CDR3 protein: CASSQGPGQGTDTQYF. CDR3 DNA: TGCGCCAGCAGCCAAGGACCGGGACAGGGGACAGATACGCAGTATTTT.

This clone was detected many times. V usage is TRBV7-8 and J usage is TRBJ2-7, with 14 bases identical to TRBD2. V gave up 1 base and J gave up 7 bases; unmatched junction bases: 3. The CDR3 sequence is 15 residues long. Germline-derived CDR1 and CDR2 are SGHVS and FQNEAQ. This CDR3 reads CASSLVGLAGEEQYF. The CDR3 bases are TGTGCCAGCAGCTTAGTGGGACTAGCGGGAGAAGAGCAGTACTTC. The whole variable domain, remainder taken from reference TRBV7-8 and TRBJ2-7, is GAGVSQSPRYKVAKRGQDVALRCDPISGHVSLFWYQQALGQGPEFLTYFQNEAQLDKSGLPSDRFFAERPEGSVSTLKIQRTQQEDSAVYLCASSLVGLAGEEQYFGPGTRLTVT.

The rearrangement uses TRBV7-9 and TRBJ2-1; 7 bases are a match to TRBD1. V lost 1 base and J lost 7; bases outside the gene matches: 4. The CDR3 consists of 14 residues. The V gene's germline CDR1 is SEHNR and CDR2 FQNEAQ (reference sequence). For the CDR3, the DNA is TGTGCCAGCAGCTTAGAGCAGACAGGGAATGAGCAGTTCTTC. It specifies CASSLEQTGNEQFF.

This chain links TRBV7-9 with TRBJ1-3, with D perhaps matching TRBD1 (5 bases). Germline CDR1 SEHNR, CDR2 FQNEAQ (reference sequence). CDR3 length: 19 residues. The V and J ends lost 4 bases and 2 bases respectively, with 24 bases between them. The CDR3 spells CASSSRPQVPAGPGNTIYF. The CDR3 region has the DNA TGTGCCAGCAGCTCACGACCACAGGTCCCCGCCGGGCCTGGAAACACCATATATTTT.

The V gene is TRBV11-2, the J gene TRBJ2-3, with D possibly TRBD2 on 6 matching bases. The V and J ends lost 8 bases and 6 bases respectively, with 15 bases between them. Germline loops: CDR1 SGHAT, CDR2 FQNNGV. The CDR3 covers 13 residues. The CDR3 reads CASALLASDTQYF. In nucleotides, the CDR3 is TGTGCCAGCGCCCTTCTAGCGTCGGATACGCAGTATTTT.

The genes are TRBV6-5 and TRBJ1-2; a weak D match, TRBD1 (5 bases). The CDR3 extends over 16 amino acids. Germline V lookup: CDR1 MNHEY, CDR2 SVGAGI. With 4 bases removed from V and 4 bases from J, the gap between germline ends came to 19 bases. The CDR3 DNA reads TGTGCCAGCAGTTTGGCCCCTCCGGGGGGTCTCTATGGCTACACCTTC. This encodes CASSLAPPGGLYGYTF.

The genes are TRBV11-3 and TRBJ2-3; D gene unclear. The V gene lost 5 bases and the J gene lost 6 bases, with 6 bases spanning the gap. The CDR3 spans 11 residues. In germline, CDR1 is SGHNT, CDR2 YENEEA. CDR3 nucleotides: TGTGCCAGCAGCCTAAAGGATACGCAGTATTTT. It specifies CASSLKDTQYF.

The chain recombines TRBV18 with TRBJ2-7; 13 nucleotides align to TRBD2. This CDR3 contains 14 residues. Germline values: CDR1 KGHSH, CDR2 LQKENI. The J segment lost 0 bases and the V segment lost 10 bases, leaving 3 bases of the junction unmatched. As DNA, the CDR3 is TGTGCCACCAGGACTAGCGGGAGCTCCTACGAGCAGTACTTC. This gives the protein CATRTSGSSYEQYF. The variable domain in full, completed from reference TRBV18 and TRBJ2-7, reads NAGVMQNPRHLVRRRGQEARLRCSPMKGHSHVYWYRQLPEEGLKFMVYLQKENIIDESGMPKERFSAEFPKEGPSILRIQQVVRGDSAAYFCATRTSGSSYEQYFGPGTRLTVT.

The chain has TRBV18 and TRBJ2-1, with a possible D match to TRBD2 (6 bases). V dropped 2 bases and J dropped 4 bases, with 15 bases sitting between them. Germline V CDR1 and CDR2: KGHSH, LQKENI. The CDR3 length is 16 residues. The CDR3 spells CASSPVGGNTYNEQFF. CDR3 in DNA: TGTGCCAGCTCACCAGTTGGCGGGAACACATACAATGAGCAGTTCTTC.

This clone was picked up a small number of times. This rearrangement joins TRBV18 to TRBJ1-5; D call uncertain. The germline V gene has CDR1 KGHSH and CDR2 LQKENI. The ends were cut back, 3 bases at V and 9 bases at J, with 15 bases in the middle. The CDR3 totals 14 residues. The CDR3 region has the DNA TGTGCCAGCTCACCTCCGGGTGGATTACGGCCCCAGCATTTT. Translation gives CASSPPGGLRPQHF.

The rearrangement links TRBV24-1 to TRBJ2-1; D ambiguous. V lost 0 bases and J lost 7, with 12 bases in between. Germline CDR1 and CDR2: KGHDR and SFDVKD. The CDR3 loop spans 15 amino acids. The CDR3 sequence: CATSDLLLPPNEQFF. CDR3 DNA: TGTGCCACCAGTGATTTGCTACTGCCACCTAATGAGCAGTTCTTC.

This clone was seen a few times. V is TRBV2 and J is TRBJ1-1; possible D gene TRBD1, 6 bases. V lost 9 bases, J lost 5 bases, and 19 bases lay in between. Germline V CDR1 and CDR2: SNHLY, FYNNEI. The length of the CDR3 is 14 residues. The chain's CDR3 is CASLSQGQGTEAFF. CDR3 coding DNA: TGTGCCAGTCTTTCTCAGGGGCAAGGAACTGAAGCTTTCTTT.

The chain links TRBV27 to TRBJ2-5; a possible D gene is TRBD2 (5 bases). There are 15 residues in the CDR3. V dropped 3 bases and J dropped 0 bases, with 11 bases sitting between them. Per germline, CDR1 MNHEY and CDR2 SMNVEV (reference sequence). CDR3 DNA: TGTGCCAGCAGTTTCGTTACCGGGAACCAAGAGACCCAGTACTTC. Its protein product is CASSFVTGNQETQYF.

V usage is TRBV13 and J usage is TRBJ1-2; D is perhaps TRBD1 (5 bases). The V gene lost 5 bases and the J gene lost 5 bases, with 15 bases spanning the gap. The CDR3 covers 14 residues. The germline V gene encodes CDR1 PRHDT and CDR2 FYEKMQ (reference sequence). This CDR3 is CASSTPRVGYGYTF. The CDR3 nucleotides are TGTGCCAGCAGCACCCCCAGGGTGGGGTATGGCTACACCTTC. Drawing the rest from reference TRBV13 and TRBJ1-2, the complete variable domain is AAGVIQSPRHLIKEKRETATLKCYPIPRHDTVYWYQQGPGQDPQFLISFYEKMQSDKGSIPDRFSAQQFSDYHSELNMSSLELGDSALYFCASSTPRVGYGYTFGSGTRLTVV.